This TCR beta chain was identified in a study of PD-1 blockade in classical Hodgkin lymphoma (dated by TCRdb to the early 2020s). About the full investigation: Nivolumab dosing was 3 mg/kg intravenously every 2 weeks, continuing until either disease progression or unacceptable toxicity. A peripheral blood immune signature of response to PD-1 blockade in classical Hodgkin lymphoma was defined using TCR beta sequencing and CyTOF.

Details on this clone: Its antigen is currently not known. No qualities accompany the bases; no much larger clone lies one base away.

Genomic DNA was extracted with the Qiagen DNeasy kit from unsorted PBMCs and from negatively selected CD4+ and CD8+ fractions. Using primers that anneal to V and J segments, immunoSEQ multiplex PCR amplified the TCR beta CDR3 regions. A synthetic immune receptor repertoire was used to minimize amplification bias, and any residual bias was removed computationally once sequencing was done. For the original study's pipeline: Repertoire diversity was quantified as the Shannon entropy index using custom Python scripts. The unsorted, CD4+ and CD8+ repertoires were each analyzed separately, with the exception of combined analyses, where CD4+ and CD8+ sequences were merged in silico. Clonal expansion was defined as a frequency increase of at least 2-fold after treatment compared with C1D1, and clones undetected at baseline were assigned a pseudocount of 0.5. Singleton clones were defined as clones with 0 or 1 copy at C1D1, and non-singleton clones were defined as clones with 2 or more copies. By matching protein sequences in sorted samples from the same patient, clones expanded in unsorted samples were annotated as CD4+, CD8+ or unknown. Wilcoxon tests on paired samples were used to test diversity changes from C1D1 to C4D1. TCRdb provides this immuneACCESS table in a form limited to in-frame rearrangements. Some clones are lacking; in checked studies, under half of them reflect an unresolved V gene, and why the rest are absent is not known. The DNA gave D and trimming, while V, J and clone size come from that table. Within this sample are about 94,000 clones, with 89% of them counted one time only. About 10% of the sample belongs to the ten largest clones.

General findings and caveats noted by the study authors: Baseline diversity similar to that of newly diagnosed patients was observed in trial patients achieving complete response, whereas significantly lower diversity was observed in partial responders and progressors. Baseline TCR diversity was reported to be lower in newly diagnosed patients than in healthy donors and to be lower still in relapsed/refractory patients. Patients starting nivolumab less than 1 year after ASCT had lower diversity and were excluded from later analyses to avoid confounding by immune reconstitution. A significant rise by C4D1 was seen in CD4+ but not CD8+ TCR diversity (p=0.0027 vs p=0.16), with the rise being most apparent in complete responders (p=0.02). The study was limited to a single clinical trial cohort, and causes of repertoire differences, possibly disease activity or prior therapy, remained undefined.

The time point label on this specimen signifies: cycle 2 day 1 (C2D1) of nivolumab. Every trial patient had relapsed following autologous stem cell transplantation, and prior brentuximab vedotin exposure was what differed among cohorts A, B and C. The trial cohort was composed of 55 to 65 patients with relapsed/refractory classical Hodgkin lymphoma, for whom complete response, partial response or progressive disease was recorded as best overall response. Trial patients were treated with single-agent nivolumab in the multi-cohort phase II CheckMate 205 trial. An independent review committee assessed best overall response using the 2007 International Working Group response criteria. Trial PBMCs were collected immediately before nivolumab initiation (C1D1) and during therapy at cycle 2 day 1 and cycle 4 day 1. After peripheral blood was drawn into 8 mL Vacutainer Cell Preparation Tubes, PBMCs were isolated by centrifugation and then cryopreserved.

The sample consisted of peripheral blood mononuclear cells (PBMCs), taken before the second cycle of nivolumab. The clonotype originates from a human donor with classical Hodgkin lymphoma.

The CDR3 is CSEAKMGAFF. The sequenced DNA: TGCAGTGAGGCGAAGATGGGTGCTTTCTTT. The rearrangement combines TRBV20-1 with TRBJ1-1, with the D gene not clear enough to name. The germline V gene encodes CDR1 DFQATT and CDR2 SNEGSKA (reference sequence). The CDR3 starts with the cysteine, ends with the phenylalanine, and has 10 residues. Of the read, only the CDR3 DNA is kept; its 30 bases are in frame from base 1. V gives up 7 bases and J gives up 11 bases, and the segment between their germline ends measures 14 bases.